The 6 T cell receptor beta chains below were found in one sample sequenced in a study of cytomegalovirus exposure and HLA in healthy donors. PCR primers comprised 60 Vbeta and 13 Jbeta primers. Measured with immunoSEQ multiplex PCR; TCRdb has only the in-frame clones, and not every one. The data contain around 140,000 clones, 70% to 85% of them singletons. Sequences were obtained from PBMCs. All receptors derive from a male donor in good health and CMV-seropositive.

This clone occurred a few times. This chain joins TRBV6-1 and TRBJ1-5, with TRBD1 as a possible D gene (6 bases). The CDR3 is 15 amino acids. The germline V gene has CDR1 MNHNS and CDR2 SASEGT. The V end was cut by 4 bases, the J end by 4 bases, with 14 bases between. The CDR3 DNA reads as TGTGCCAGCAGTGTAACGGGACACAATAATCAGCCCCAGCATTTT. The encoded protein is CASSVTGHNNQPQHF.

Regarding this clone: Its ends do not fully match the called genes, so a read error is possible. J is TRBJ2-6 and V is TRBV30, with D perhaps TRBD1 (5 bases). The CDR3 consists of 15 residues. Germline lookup yields CDR1 GTSNPN and CDR2 SVGIG (reference sequence). The CDR3 loop reads CAWSVLGSGANGLTF. The CDR3 DNA reads TGTGCCTGGAGTGTTTTGGGCTCTGGGGCCAACGGCCTGACTTTC.

A note on this clone: The junction departs from germline at one end; a sequencing error may be responsible. The chain has TRBV7-9 and TRBJ2-7; 13 bases line up with TRBD2. Per germline, CDR1 SEHNR and CDR2 FQNEAQ (reference sequence). This CDR3 has 18 residues. The CDR3 region has the DNA TGTTCCAGCAGCATTACCCCAGGACTAGCGGGAGCCCCCTACGAGCAGTACTTC. Translated, it gives CSSSITPGLAGAPYEQYF.

The chain links TRBV28 to TRBJ1-1; no clear D gene. The CDR3 has 12 amino acids. V was shortened by 4 bases and J by 4 bases, with 7 bases between the two germline ends. Germline CDR1 is MDHEN and CDR2 is SYDVKM. CDR3 in amino acids: CASSYSGTEAFF. DNA of the CDR3: TGTGCCAGCAGTTATAGTGGCACTGAAGCTTTCTTT.

V usage is TRBV19 and J usage is TRBJ2-2; maybe TRBD1 (6 bases). Trimming left V 6 bases short and J 6 bases short, with 20 bases between. The germline V gene encodes CDR1 LNHDA and CDR2 SQIVND (reference sequence). This CDR3 spans 16 amino acids. DNA of the CDR3: TGTGCCAGTAGCGTTTACCTGACACAGGGAGCCGGGGAGCTGTTTTTT. Translation gives CASSVYLTQGAGELFF.

The rearrangement joins TRBV30 to TRBJ1-5; 9 bases are a match to TRBD1. Germline-derived CDR1 and CDR2 are GTSNPN and SVGIG (reference sequence). V trimming: 2 bases; J trimming: 1 base; junction bases outside the gene matches: 6. The CDR3 loop spans 16 amino acids. The CDR3 region has the DNA TGTGCCTGGAGTCATACAGGGGGCGCAAGCAATCAGCCCCAGCATTTT. Translation gives CAWSHTGGASNQPQHF.